This TCR beta chain derives from a study of blood T cell repertoires in COVID-19. Assignments of participants to cohorts depended upon their own reported clinical history. Recovered status in Cohort 3 required two negative PCRs, clearance, or symptom resolution. The protocol was immunoSEQ multiplex PCR, while the TCRdb copy is restricted to in-frame clones and leaves out a portion. The sample lists some 390,000 clones, more than 80% seen once, with 1% to 1.3% in the top ten. Germline loops: CDR1 SGDLS, CDR2 YYNGEE. Trimming cost V 0 bases and J 0 bases, with 6 bases left between them. The CDR3 length is 15 residues.

Material: PBMCs or T cells enriched from blood (not recorded which). This clonotype was sampled from a man younger than 45 who had recovered from COVID-19. The V call is TRBV9, the J call TRBJ2-2; the D gene is possibly TRBD2 (5 bases). The CDR3 spells CASSVDGTNTGELFF. CDR3 bases: TGTGCCAGCAGCGTAGACGGGACGAACACCGGGGAGCTGTTTTTT.